This T cell receptor beta chain was documented in a study of early T cells in non-severe SARS-CoV-2 infection (dated by TCRdb to the early 2020s). For the study in its entirety: TCR sequencing used bulk RNA from unsorted whole blood, so alpha and beta chains could not be paired.

This was a case-control study nested in a cohort of healthcare workers in London, UK, who had nasopharyngeal swab PCR tests and blood samples taken every week. Healthcare workers were recruited during the week of the UK lockdown, between 23 and 31 March 2020, and followed weekly for up to about 15 weeks. This clonotype was counted between two and nine times. No antigen is known for it. Base qualities are not recorded, but no much larger clone differs from it by a single base. Spanning cysteine to phenylalanine, the CDR3 consists of 15 amino acids. Of all the DNA, just the CDR3 is kept, 45 bases in frame from base 1. The germline V gene encodes CDR1 SEHNR and CDR2 FQNEAQ (reference sequence). Unmatched junction bases come to 3, with V trimmed by 4 bases and J by 2 bases. Libraries were prepared through 5' RACE. The sequencing machine was a NextSeq 500. The TCR library protocol attached unique molecular identifiers to individual cDNA molecules to correct for sequencing error and PCR bias. Sequencing covered both TCR alpha and beta chains, and within each sample the abundances of alpha and beta sequences were tightly co-correlated. On the authors' methods: Decombinator V4 was used to perform V gene, J gene and CDR3 annotation of TCR sequences. TCRs were defined as expanded if a significant change between any two time points was detected under a Poisson model with p below 0.0001. Abundances of TCRs were expressed as counts per million after normalisation to the total number of TCRs sequenced in each sample. TRAV1-2 paired with TRAJ12, TRAJ20 or TRAJ33 defined MAIT TCRs, while TRAV10 paired with TRAJ18 defined iNKT TCRs. VDJdb, accessed 1 November 2021, was searched for CMV, EBV and SARS-CoV-2 annotated TCRs, excluding TCRs annotated for multiple antigens. Starting from the raw public reads, TCRdb applied fastp trimming at Q25, assembled clones with MiXCR and retained in-frame beta chains. Each entry merges the rows of one CDR3 protein and shows their most common DNA and genes. TCRdb's processing, not the study's, gives the V and J calls here. This sample comprises around 47,000 distinct CDR3 sequences, about a tenth of them detected only once. The top ten hold around a tenth of the sample.

Results and caveats for the whole study, not just this receptor: VDJdb matching was skewed toward anti-spike CD8 responses, so virus-specific expansions were likely underestimated and private and CD4 specificities were missed.

The sample taken for sequencing was whole blood. The V and J genes are TRBV7-9 and TRBJ2-5; 11 bases in the junction line up with TRBD1. This receptor was obtained from an adult who was a healthcare worker with PCR-confirmed SARS-CoV-2 infection or an uninfected control (not recorded which). The DNA is TGTGCCAGCAGCTGGGGACAGGGGGGTCAAGAGACCCAGTACTTC. Its protein is CASSWGQGGQETQYF.